The clone carrying this TCR beta chain was recorded many times. Its cognate antigen is unknown. The sample belongs to a study of T cell repertoires in cytomegalovirus infection. Overall study: A matching HLA type, together with CMV infection, was signaled by public TCR beta signatures.

V trimming: 4 bases; J trimming: 1 base; junction bases outside the gene matches: 3. CDR1 SGHVS and CDR2 FQNEAQ come from the germline V gene. The CDR3 loop spans 14 amino acids. MiXCR was run by TCRdb on the reads, yielding one entry per CDR3 protein. The data contain roughly 920,000 distinct CDR3 sequences, about 33% of them singletons. Sequencing used cultured CD8+ T cells from PBMCs, obtained from culture after CMV antigen stimulation. This receptor was obtained from a human donor in good health (CMV status not recorded). Some clones in this sample may be carry-over from other donors' samples. The chain couples TRBV7-8 to TRBJ1-1, with 7 bases aligning to TRBD1. The CDR3 is CASSSGTENTEAFF. DNA of the CDR3: TGTGCCAGCAGCTCTGGGACAGAGAACACTGAAGCTTTCTTT. The full variable domain, its missing parts supplied by reference TRBV7-8 and TRBJ1-1, is GAGVSQSPRYKVAKRGQDVALRCDPISGHVSLFWYQQALGQGPEFLTYFQNEAQLDKSGLPSDRFFAERPEGSVSTLKIQRTQQEDSAVYLCASSSGTENTEAFFGQGTRLTVV.